This is a list of T cell receptor beta chains from one sample in a study of OX40 agonist ivuxolimab in advanced cancers. Produced via immunoSEQ multiplex PCR; TCRdb's table is partial and in-frame only. The table records about 61,000 clones, roughly nine tenths of them present only once. The sample in question was CD4+ or CD8+ T cells sorted from blood, obtained in a trial of the OX40 agonist ivuxolimab. The source of these receptors is an adult with an advanced solid tumor such as melanoma, head and neck, liver or kidney cancer. Both conserved end residues are part of each CDR3. D genes are given only for firm matches. Clone size appears in some rows only: once, few, many, or a class for an expanded clone.

v_call,clone_size,j_call,d_call,cdr3_length,cdr3_aa,cdr3_nt
TRBV9,NA,TRBJ2-2,NA,12,CASSISIGELFF,TGTGCCAGTTCCATATCCATCGGGGAGCTGTTTTTT
TRBV5-4,NA,TRBJ2-7,TRBD1,15,CASSLSGTGPYEQYF,TGTGCCAGCAGCTTGAGCGGGACAGGGCCCTACGAGCAGTACTTC
TRBV4-1,NA,TRBJ2-1,NA,15,CASSQGIISYNEQFF,TGCGCCAGCAGCCAAGGGATTATTTCCTACAATGAGCAGTTCTTC
TRBV14,NA,TRBJ1-2,NA,16,CASSQFLGGTEYGYTF,TGTGCCAGCAGCCAATTTCTGGGCGGGACGGAGTATGGCTACACCTTC
TRBV27,NA,TRBJ1-1,TRBD1,14,CASSTQGGWTEAFF,TGTGCCAGCAGTACTCAGGGGGGGTGGACTGAAGCTTTCTTT
TRBV7-2,NA,TRBJ1-5,TRBD1,14,CASSIPGGNQPQHF,TGTGCCAGCAGCATCCCAGGGGGGAATCAGCCCCAGCATTTT
TRBV4-2,NA,TRBJ1-5,NA,15,CASSQGGSSNQPQHF,TGTGCCAGCAGCCAAGGGGGTAGTAGCAATCAGCCCCAGCATTTT
TRBV29-1,NA,TRBJ1-1,NA,15,CSVEARRGGRTEAFF,TGCAGCGTTGAAGCCAGGCGCGGGGGGAGGACTGAAGCTTTCTTT
TRBV2,NA,TRBJ1-4,NA,13,CASSAGQYEKLFF,TGTGCCAGCAGTGCAGGTCAATATGAAAAACTGTTTTTT
TRBV2,NA,TRBJ2-1,NA,11,CATGRNNEQFF,TGTGCCACGGGACGGAACAATGAGCAGTTCTTC
TRBV11-2,NA,TRBJ2-5,NA,13,CASSLDYPETQYF,TGTGCCAGCAGCTTAGATTACCCGGAGACCCAGTACTTC
TRBV28,NA,TRBJ2-2,NA,17,CASSSHLTAILTGELFF,TGTGCCAGCAGTTCGCACTTAACAGCGATCCTAACCGGGGAGCTGTTTTTT
TRBV5-1,NA,TRBJ2-3,NA,11,CASSLMGTQYF,TGCGCCAGCAGCTTGATGGGTACGCAGTATTTT
TRBV10-3,few,TRBJ2-3,NA,12,CAISEQTSFPYF,TGTGCCATCAGTGAGCAGACTAGTTTCCCGTATTTT
TRBV5-1,NA,TRBJ1-4,NA,14,CASSGAGLVEKLFF,TGCGCCAGCAGCGGAGCGGGGCTAGTTGAAAAACTGTTTTTT